What follows are 2 T cell receptor beta chains derived from one specimen sequenced in a study of blood T cell repertoires in COVID-19. Profiling relied on immunoSEQ multiplex PCR, and the TCRdb table lists in-frame clones only, not all of them. The sample includes approximately 250,000 clones, around four fifths of them seen just once. Sequencing was done on a sample of peripheral blood. The origin of the receptors is a man aged 55 to 69 with acute or convalescent COVID-19.

J is TRBJ1-1 and V is TRBV5-1, with 9 bases that match TRBD1. In germline, CDR1 is SGHRS, CDR2 YFSETQ. This CDR3 spans 16 amino acids. After removal of 4 bases from V and 6 bases from J, the junction contained 13 bases not matched to a gene. For the CDR3, the DNA is TGCGCCAGCAGCCCCGGCCGGGACAGGGTTGGCTCTGAAGCTTTCTTT. This sequence encodes CASSPGRDRVGSEAFF.

V gene TRBV10-3 combines with J gene TRBJ1-1; 7 nucleotides agree with TRBD1. V was clipped by 6 bases and J by 3 bases; unmatched bases: 7. This CDR3 spans 14 amino acids. CDR1 is ENHRY, CDR2 SYGVKD, per germline. Here the CDR3 DNA reads TGTGCCATCAGCCTGACAGGGCGTGACACTGAAGCTTTCTTT. Its translation: CAISLTGRDTEAFF.